This T cell receptor beta chain was identified during a study of breast tumors, draining lymph nodes, adjacent tissues. This clonotype showed up many times. The lymph nodes were axillary draining lymph nodes from breast cancer patients. The germline CDR1 and CDR2 sequences are SEHNR and FQNEAQ (reference sequence). The V end was cut by 5 bases, the J end by 0 bases, with 20 bases between. The CDR3 contains 18 residues. Using its own MiXCR run on the multiplex PCR reads, TCRdb lists one record per CDR3 protein. This table has 200,000 to 300,000 distinct CDR3 sequences, 30% to 35% appearing once. The source is a female donor with breast cancer. Some clones in this sample may be carry-over from other donors' samples. The sequencing sample was made of axillary lymph node tissue. The rearrangement links TRBV7-9 to TRBJ1-3; D uncertain. The CDR3 DNA reads TGTGCCAGCAGCCCCGCAAATCTACCCGAGACCTCTGGAAACACCATATATTTT. This encodes CASSPANLPETSGNTIYF.